Below, 23 T cell receptor beta chains from the same sample are listed, as sequenced in a study of blood T cell repertoires in COVID-19 (dated by TCRdb to 2019 to 2021). The receptor library was made with the immunoSEQ multiplex PCR assay. Drawn from immuneACCESS, this table holds only the in-frame rearrangements with V and J called that TCRdb kept. Clones are partly lost; checked studies trace under half to an unresolved V gene and leave the rest unexplained. The sample has roughly 67,000 clones on record, approximately 83% of them singletons. Jointly, the top ten make up around 5.6% of the sample. Sequencing input: peripheral blood. Receptors originate from a woman aged 55-75 years with acute or convalescent COVID-19.

The rearrangement links TRBV5-4 to TRBJ2-5, with TRBD1 as a possible D gene (6 bases). This CDR3 spans 15 amino acids. Per the germline V gene, CDR1 is SGHNT and CDR2 is YYREEE (reference sequence). Trimming removed 3 bases from V and 3 bases from J, with 15 bases in between. This CDR3 reads CASSSYRDTKETQYF. The CDR3 DNA sequence: TGTGCCAGCAGCTCCTACCGGGACACTAAAGAGACCCAGTACTTC.

This rearrangement joins TRBV18 to TRBJ1-3; TRBD1 aligns across 8 bases. Trimming at V came to 5 bases and at J to 0 bases, leaving 6 bases not matched to a gene. This CDR3 contains 16 residues. Germline V CDR1 and CDR2: KGHSH, LQKENI. The CDR3 DNA sequence: TGTGCCAGCTCAGGCGGGACAGGCAACTCTGGAAACACCATATATTTT. Protein sequence: CASSGGTGNSGNTIYF.

The chain links TRBV24-1 to TRBJ2-3, with 13 bases aligning to TRBD2. Looked up from germline, CDR1 is KGHDR and CDR2 is SFDVKD. There are 16 residues in the CDR3. J was trimmed by 6 bases and V by 4 bases; bases with no gene match: 6. Written as DNA, the CDR3 is TGTGCCACCAGTGAACTCGGGACTAGCGGGGTCGATACGCAGTATTTT. Encoded protein: CATSELGTSGVDTQYF.

This clone was observed a handful of times. This sequence joins TRBV7-3 and TRBJ1-2; D ambiguous. Trimming removed 6 bases from V and 7 bases from J, with 15 bases in between. The CDR3 length is 13 residues. Germline-derived CDR1 and CDR2 are SGHTA and FQGTGA. The CDR3 loop is CASRSPGRSGYTF. CDR3 DNA: TGTGCCAGCAGGTCGCCCGGTCGGAGTGGCTACACCTTC.

This clone has a single count. Here the CDR3 DNA reads TGTGCCTGGAGTCCCCTGGGGCAGGCTAGCAATCAGCCCCAGCATTTT. It translates to CAWSPLGQASNQPQHF. This chain uses TRBV30 with TRBJ1-5; possible D gene TRBD1, 5 bases. The germline V and J ends were trimmed by 2 bases and 0 bases, with 14 bases remaining between them. Germline lookup yields CDR1 GTSNPN and CDR2 SVGIG (reference sequence). The CDR3 contains 16 residues.

J is TRBJ1-2 and V is TRBV28, with 9 nucleotides matching TRBD1. The CDR3 sequence is 13 residues long. Germline V gives CDR1 MDHEN, CDR2 SYDVKM. The V gene end was trimmed by 6 bases and the J gene end by 6 bases; junction bases not matched to a gene: 5. Here the CDR3 DNA reads TGTGCCAGCAGCCGACAGGGGGAGGATGGCTACACCTTC. Its translation: CASSRQGEDGYTF.

This clone has only a few counts. This rearrangement joins TRBV2 to TRBJ2-7; D unresolved. This CDR3 has 12 residues. V lost 8 bases and J lost 0, with 8 bases in between. The germline V gene has CDR1 SNHLY and CDR2 FYNNEI. CDR3 nucleotide sequence: TGTGCCAGCGATTTGAGCTCCTACGAGCAGTACTTC. Its protein product is CASDLSSYEQYF.

The V gene is TRBV3-1 (or the pseudogene TRBV3-2), the J gene TRBJ1-1, with unresolved D. From germline, CDR1 is LGHDT and CDR2 YNNKEL (reference sequence). V was cut by 3 bases and J by 4 bases, with 15 bases left in between. The CDR3 runs to 15 residues. The CDR3 region is CASSQTRVQFTEAFF. The CDR3 region has the DNA TGTGCCAGCAGCCAGACGAGGGTCCAGTTCACTGAAGCTTTCTTT.

The chain couples TRBV19 to TRBJ2-2; D is uncertain. Germline lookup yields CDR1 LNHDA and CDR2 SQIVND (reference sequence). The length of the CDR3 is 12 residues. Trimming shortened V by 5 bases and J by 3 bases, and 4 bases separated the two germline ends. CDR3 sequence reads: CASSSYTGELFF. The CDR3 coding sequence is TGTGCCAGTAGTTCCTACACCGGGGAGCTGTTTTTT.

The chain uses TRBV5-5 and TRBJ1-2; TRBD1 aligns across 9 bases. The germline CDR1 and CDR2 sequences are SGHKS and YYEKEE (reference sequence). The V gene end was trimmed by 5 bases and the J gene end by 4 bases; junction bases not matched to a gene: 9. The CDR3 consists of 15 residues. The CDR3 sequence: CASRKQGASGYGYTF. The CDR3 DNA reads as TGTGCCAGCAGAAAACAGGGGGCCTCTGGCTATGGCTACACCTTC. Looking up the rest from reference TRBV5-5 and TRBJ1-2 gives the full variable domain: DAGVTQSPTHLIKTRGQQVTLRCSPISGHKSVSWYQQVLGQGPQFIFQYYEKEERGRGNFPDRFSARQFPNYSSELNVNALLLGDSALYLCASRKQGASGYGYTFGSGTRLTVV.

This clone was recorded once. The rearrangement links TRBV6-6 to TRBJ1-1; 8 bases match TRBD1. This CDR3 contains 15 residues. Per the germline V gene, CDR1 is MNHNY and CDR2 is SVGAGI (reference sequence). Germline trimming cut 7 bases from V and 0 bases from J; bases unmatched to any gene: 7. As DNA, the CDR3 is TGTGCCAGCACCGACAGGGGTGCCATGAACACTGAAGCTTTCTTT. Protein sequence: CASTDRGAMNTEAFF.

This chain links TRBV4-1 with TRBJ2-7; maybe TRBD2 (6 bases). The CDR3 has 15 amino acids. Germline values: CDR1 MGHRA, CDR2 YSYEKL. Trimming pared 4 bases from V and 3 bases from J, leaving 16 bases between. This CDR3 is CASSPRDGGGYEQYF. Here the CDR3 DNA reads TGCGCCAGCAGCCCTAGGGATGGGGGAGGCTACGAGCAGTACTTC.

V usage is TRBV25-1 and J usage is TRBJ2-5, with 8 positions matching TRBD1. This CDR3 comprises 15 residues. Germline loops: CDR1 MGHDK, CDR2 SYGVNS. V was pared by 5 bases and J by 5 bases, with 10 bases of the junction left unmatched. CDR3 region: CASSPPQGARETQYF. DNA for the CDR3: TGTGCCAGCAGTCCCCCTCAGGGGGCGCGGGAGACCCAGTACTTC.

The chain has TRBV6-5 and TRBJ1-1, with D maybe TRBD1 (5 bases). V lost 6 bases and J 0 bases, leaving 14 bases between the germline ends. The length of the CDR3 is 15 residues. CDR1 and CDR2 (germline): MNHEY, SVGAGI. The CDR3 DNA follows: TGTGCCAGCAGGGTCGCCGGGACTGTGAACACTGAAGCTTTCTTT. Its translation is CASRVAGTVNTEAFF.

This chain joins TRBV5-1 and TRBJ1-5; D ambiguous. Trimming removed 4 bases at V and 3 bases at J, with 14 bases between. Per the germline V gene, CDR1 is SGHRS and CDR2 is YFSETQ. The CDR3 is 15 residues long. DNA of the CDR3: TGCGCCAGCAGCCCGTCACATCAGGTCAATCAGCCCCAGCATTTT. It translates to CASSPSHQVNQPQHF.

V gene TRBV25-1 combines with J gene TRBJ2-7; D perhaps matches TRBD2 (5 bases). Per germline, CDR1 MGHDK and CDR2 SYGVNS. The V end was cut by 5 bases, the J end by 3 bases, with 11 bases between. The CDR3 totals 13 residues. The CDR3 reads CASSPDYGYEQYF. The CDR3 nucleotides are TGTGCCAGCAGTCCTGACTATGGCTACGAGCAGTACTTC.

The chain links TRBV5-8 to TRBJ1-1, with 10 bases that match TRBD1. Losses at the gene ends were 4 bases for V and 2 bases for J; bases not matched to a gene: 14. Germline V gives CDR1 SGHTS, CDR2 YDEGEE. The CDR3 loop spans 18 amino acids. CDR3 loop: CASSPRRRQGARNTEAFF. The CDR3 DNA reads TGTGCCAGCAGCCCTCGGAGGAGACAGGGGGCAAGAAACACTGAAGCTTTCTTT.

This chain links TRBV2 with TRBJ1-2, with a possible D match to TRBD1 (5 bases). The germline CDR1 and CDR2 sequences are SNHLY and FYNNEI. V lost 3 bases and J 8 bases, leaving 13 bases between the germline ends. CDR3 length: 13 residues. CDR3 residues: CASSDTGLRGYTF. CDR3 DNA sequence: TGTGCCAGCAGTGACACAGGCTTGAGGGGCTACACCTTC. Full variable domain (rest looked up from reference TRBV2 and TRBJ1-2): EPEVTQTPSHQVTQMGQEVILRCVPISNHLYFYWYRQILGQKVEFLVSFYNNEISEKSEIFDDQFSVERPDGSNFTLKIRSTKLEDSAMYFCASSDTGLRGYTFGSGTRLTVV.

The rearrangement links TRBV11-1 to TRBJ1-6; 12 bases agree with TRBD1. The V and J ends lost 5 bases and 7 bases, in that order; junction bases with no gene match: 6. Germline lookup yields CDR1 SGHAT and CDR2 FQDESV (reference sequence). The CDR3 extends over 16 amino acids. The CDR3 DNA sequence: TGTGCCAGCAGCGTAACCGGGACAGGGGGCAATTCACCCCTCCACTTT. It codes for CASSVTGTGGNSPLHF.

The chain links TRBV9 to TRBJ2-5; 9 bases line up with TRBD1. Unmatched junction bases numbered 3, after V lost 3 bases and J lost 3 bases. Germline V gene lookup returns CDR1 SGDLS and CDR2 YYNGEE. CDR3 length: 14 amino acids. This chain's CDR3 is CASSARDREETQYF. The CDR3 bases are TGTGCCAGCAGCGCTCGGGACAGGGAAGAGACCCAGTACTTC. Filled out from reference TRBV9 and TRBJ2-5, the complete variable domain reads DSGVTQTPKHLITATGQRVTLRCSPRSGDLSVYWYQQSLDQGLQFLIQYYNGEERAKGNILERFSAQQFPDLHSELNLSSLELGDSALYFCASSARDREETQYFGPGTRLLVL.

This chain links TRBV18 with TRBJ1-2; 8 positions agree with TRBD1. CDR1 is KGHSH and CDR2 is LQKENI in the germline V gene. CDR3 length equals 17 residues. V lost 4 bases, J lost 2 bases, and 12 bases stayed unmatched. In DNA form, the CDR3 reads TGTGCCAGCTCACATGATCATCCGGGACAGGACAACTATGGCTACACCTTC. This translates into CASSHDHPGQDNYGYTF.

The gene calls are TRBV6-5 and TRBJ1-1, with 11 positions matching TRBD1. This CDR3 comprises 15 residues. Germline V gene sequence: CDR1 MNHEY, CDR2 SVGAGI. The V segment lost 6 bases and the J segment 4 bases; nucleotides outside the gene matches: 7. Here the CDR3 DNA reads TGTGCCAGCAGGCTGGACAGGGGGCGGGCCACTGAAGCTTTCTTT. Its protein product is CASRLDRGRATEAFF.

The chain combines TRBV10-3 with TRBJ1-6; D perhaps matches TRBD1 (6 bases). This CDR3 region has 14 residues. Trimming removed 2 bases at V and 7 bases at J, with 9 bases between. The germline CDR1 and CDR2 sequences are ENHRY and SYGVKD. DNA for the CDR3: TGTGCCATCAGTGAGGCGAGGGGGAATTCACCCCTCCACTTT. Residues: CAISEARGNSPLHF.